The following is a TCR beta chain sequence with its context. The same CDR3 arises from other DNA sequences in this sample as well. These data belong to a study of OX40 agonist ivuxolimab in advanced cancers. Study-wide context: In this cohort, patients received ivuxolimab, an agonistic anti-OX40 (CD134) antibody. Patients with prior anti-PD-1, anti-PD-L1 or anti-CTLA-4 therapy were eligible; roughly 41% had some.

This CDR3 spans 17 amino acids. V shed 0 bases, J shed 7 bases, and the junction held 14 bases outside the gene matches. Germline CDR1 SGHVS, CDR2 FNYEAQ. The assay was immunoSEQ multiplex PCR, and TCRdb's table has in-frame clones only and misses some. The sample lists around 100,000 clones; almost 90% were seen once. This sequence joins TRBV7-6 and TRBJ2-7; 8 positions agree with TRBD1. This sequence was found in an adult with an advanced solid tumor such as melanoma, head and neck, liver or kidney cancer. The sample here was CD4+ or CD8+ T cells sorted from blood, taken in a trial of the OX40 agonist ivuxolimab. CDR3: CASSLAGRGRGRGEQYF. In DNA form, the CDR3 reads TGTGCCAGCAGCTTAGCGGGTCGGGGCAGGGGGCGTGGTGAGCAGTACTTC.